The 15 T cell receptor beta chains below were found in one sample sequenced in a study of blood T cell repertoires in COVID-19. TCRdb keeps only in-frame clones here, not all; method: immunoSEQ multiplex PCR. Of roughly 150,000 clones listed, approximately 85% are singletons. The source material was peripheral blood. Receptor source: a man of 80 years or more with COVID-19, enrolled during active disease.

CDR3 bases: TGTGCCAGCAGGAGGTCAGGGACAAATGAGCAGTTCTTC. Translation: CASRRSGTNEQFF. This chain links TRBV28 with TRBJ2-1, with D possibly being TRBD1 (6 bases). Looked up from germline, CDR1 is MDHEN and CDR2 is SYDVKM. Trimming removed 6 bases from V and 7 bases from J, with 13 bases in between. This CDR3 spans 13 amino acids.

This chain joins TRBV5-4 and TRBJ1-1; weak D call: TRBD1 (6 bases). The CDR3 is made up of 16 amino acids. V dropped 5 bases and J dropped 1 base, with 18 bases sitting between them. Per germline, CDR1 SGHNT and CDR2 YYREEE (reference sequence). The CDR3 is CASSSQNSRGNTEAFF. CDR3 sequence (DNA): TGTGCCAGCAGTTCCCAAAACAGCAGGGGGAACACTGAAGCTTTCTTT. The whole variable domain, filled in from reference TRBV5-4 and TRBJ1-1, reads ETGVTQSPTHLIKTRGQQVTLRCSSQSGHNTVSWYQQALGQGPQFIFQYYREEENGRGNFPPRFSGLQFPNYSSELNVNALELDDSALYLCASSSQNSRGNTEAFFGQGTRLTVV.

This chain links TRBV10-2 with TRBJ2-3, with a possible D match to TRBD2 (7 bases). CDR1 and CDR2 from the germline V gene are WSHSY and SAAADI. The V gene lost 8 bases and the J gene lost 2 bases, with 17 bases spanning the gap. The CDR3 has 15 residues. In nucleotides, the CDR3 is TGCGCCAGCCGGGGGGCAGGGGCCATCACAGATACGCAGTATTTT. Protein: CASRGAGAITDTQYF.

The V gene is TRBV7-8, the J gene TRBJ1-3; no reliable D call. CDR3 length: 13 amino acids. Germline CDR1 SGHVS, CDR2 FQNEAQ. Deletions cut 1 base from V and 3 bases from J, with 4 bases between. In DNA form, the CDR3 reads TGTGCCAGCAGCTTAGGCGGTGGAAACACCATATATTTT. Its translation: CASSLGGGNTIYF.

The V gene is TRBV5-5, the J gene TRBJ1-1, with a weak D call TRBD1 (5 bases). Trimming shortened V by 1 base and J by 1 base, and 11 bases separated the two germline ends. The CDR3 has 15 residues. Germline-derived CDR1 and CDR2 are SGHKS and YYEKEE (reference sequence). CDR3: CASSLLEGWNTEAFF. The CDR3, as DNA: TGTGCCAGCAGCTTGCTGGAGGGGTGGAACACTGAAGCTTTCTTT.

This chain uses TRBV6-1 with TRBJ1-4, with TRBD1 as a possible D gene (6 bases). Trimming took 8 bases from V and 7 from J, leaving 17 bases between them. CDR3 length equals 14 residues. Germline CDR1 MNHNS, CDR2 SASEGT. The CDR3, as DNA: TGTGCCAGCCGCTCCGGGACACTTGGTGAAAAACTGTTTTTT. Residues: CASRSGTLGEKLFF.

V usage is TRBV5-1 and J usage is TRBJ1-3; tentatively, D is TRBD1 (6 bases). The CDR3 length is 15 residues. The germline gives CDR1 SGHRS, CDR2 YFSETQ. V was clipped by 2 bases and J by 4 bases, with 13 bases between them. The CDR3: CASSFQAGVGNTIYF. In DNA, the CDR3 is TGCGCCAGCAGCTTCCAAGCAGGGGTCGGAAACACCATATATTTT.

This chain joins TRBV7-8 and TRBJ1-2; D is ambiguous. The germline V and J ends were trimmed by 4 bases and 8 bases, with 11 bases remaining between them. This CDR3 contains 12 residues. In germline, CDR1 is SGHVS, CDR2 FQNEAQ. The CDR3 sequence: CASSWEGRGYTF. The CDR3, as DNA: TGTGCCAGCAGCTGGGAGGGAAGAGGCTACACCTTC.

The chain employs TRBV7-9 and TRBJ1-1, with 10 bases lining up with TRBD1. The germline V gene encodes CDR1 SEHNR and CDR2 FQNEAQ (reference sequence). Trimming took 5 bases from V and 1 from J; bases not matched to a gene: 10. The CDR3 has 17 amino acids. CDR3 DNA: TGTGCCAGCAGCCGTGGGACAGGGGTTGGTCCGAACACTGAAGCTTTCTTT. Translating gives CASSRGTGVGPNTEAFF.

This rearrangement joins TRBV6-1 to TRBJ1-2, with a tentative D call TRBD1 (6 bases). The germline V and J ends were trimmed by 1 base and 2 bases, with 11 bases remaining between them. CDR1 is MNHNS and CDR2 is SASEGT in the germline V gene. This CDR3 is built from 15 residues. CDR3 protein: CASSEDRDINYGYTF. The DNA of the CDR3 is TGTGCCAGCAGTGAAGACAGGGATATAAACTATGGCTACACCTTC.

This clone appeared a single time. The CDR3 DNA reads TGTGCCAGCAGCCCCACAGCTGCAACTAATGAAAAACTGTTTTTT. Its protein is CASSPTAATNEKLFF. The J gene is TRBJ1-4, the V gene TRBV3-1 (or the pseudogene TRBV3-2); D is ambiguous. Germline assignment: CDR1 LGHDT and CDR2 YNNKEL (reference sequence). The CDR3 has 15 amino acids. V was cut by 4 bases and J by 0 bases, with 9 bases left in between.

CDR3 region: CASSQSQGGNTIYF. CDR3 DNA: TGTGCCAGCAGCCAAAGTCAGGGGGGAAACACCATATATTTT. The genes are TRBV3-1 (or the pseudogene TRBV3-2) and TRBJ1-3; D is possibly TRBD1 (6 bases). The germline V gene encodes CDR1 LGHDT and CDR2 YNNKEL (reference sequence). The CDR3 is 14 amino acids. Trimming removed 2 bases at V and 4 bases at J, with 9 bases between.

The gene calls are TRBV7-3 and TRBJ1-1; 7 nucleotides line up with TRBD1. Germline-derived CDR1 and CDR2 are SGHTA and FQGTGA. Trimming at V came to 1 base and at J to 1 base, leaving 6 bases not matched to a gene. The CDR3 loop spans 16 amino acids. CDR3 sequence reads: CASSLKARGPNTEAFF. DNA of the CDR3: TGTGCCAGCAGCTTAAAGGCGAGGGGGCCGAACACTGAAGCTTTCTTT.

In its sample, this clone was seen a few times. The CDR3 DNA follows: TGTGCCAGCAGTAGGGCAGGGGTAAAGACCGGGGAGCTGTTTTTT. Protein sequence: CASSRAGVKTGELFF. The V gene is TRBV28, the J gene TRBJ2-2; weak D call: TRBD1 (6 bases). The germline gives CDR1 MDHEN, CDR2 SYDVKM. With 5 bases removed from V and 5 bases from J, the gap between germline ends came to 15 bases. This CDR3 is built from 15 residues.

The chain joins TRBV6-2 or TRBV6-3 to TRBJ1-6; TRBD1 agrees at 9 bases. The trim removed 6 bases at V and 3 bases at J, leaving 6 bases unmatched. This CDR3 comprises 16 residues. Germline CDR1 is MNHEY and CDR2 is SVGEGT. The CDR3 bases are TGTGCCAGCAGGTACAGGGGGCTGGACTATAATTCACCCCTCCACTTT. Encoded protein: CASRYRGLDYNSPLHF.